The T cell receptor (beta chain) described here comes from a study of blood T cell repertoires in COVID-19. Assay used: immunoSEQ multiplex PCR; TCRdb lists only in-frame clones, some missing. Among hundreds of thousands of clones, 87% were seen once, and the ten largest hold approximately 9%. Cohort 3 recovered donors had two negative PCRs, clearance, or symptom resolution. Input material: PBMCs or T cells enriched from blood (not recorded which). The TCR was taken from a woman between 18 and 30 years old who had recovered from COVID-19.

The CDR3 region is CASSKVAGAPEAFF. CDR3 nucleotide sequence: TGTGCCAGCAGCAAAGTGGCAGGGGCCCCTGAAGCTTTCTTT. This chain links TRBV21-1 with TRBJ1-1; the D call TRBD1 from the table was never checked on the DNA. TRBV21-1 is listed as a pseudogene. The CDR3 sequence is 14 residues long.